This entry is about one T cell receptor (beta chain). This sample was taken from a study of follicular helper T cells after annual influenza vaccination. About the study: After each seasonal flu vaccination, blood came on days 0, 7 and 28.

Trimming left V 5 bases short and J 8 bases short, with 15 bases between. From germline, CDR1 is LNHDA and CDR2 SQIVND (reference sequence). The CDR3 consists of 13 residues. Clones were sequenced by immunoSEQ multiplex PCR, and TCRdb holds only the in-frame ones, with some missing. The data show roughly 10,000 clones, approximately 87% seen once. As for time point: 2015-2016 season, 7 days after influenza vaccination. The starting material was CXCR5- memory CD4+ T cells sorted from blood, obtained 7 days after influenza vaccination. The rearrangement links TRBV19 to TRBJ1-2; TRBD1 is a possible D gene (5 bases). The TCR originated in an adult who received the influenza vaccine. The CDR3 reads CASSLRQRRGYTF. Written as DNA, the CDR3 is TGTGCCAGTAGTCTACGACAGCGGAGGGGCTACACCTTC.